The rows below give T cell receptor beta chains drawn from one sample of a study of cytomegalovirus exposure and HLA in healthy donors. Clones were read by immunoSEQ multiplex PCR, and TCRdb kept only the in-frame ones, dropping some. Counted here are 200,000 or so clones, more than 75% occurring once; the ten biggest clones make up about 2.5%. Sequenced input: PBMCs. All receptors derive from a woman in her 40s in good health and CMV-seronegative. Both conserved end residues are part of each CDR3. Each record gives: D gene, V gene, clone size, J gene, CDR3 protein, CDR3 DNA. A D gene is named only where the DNA matches it firmly. Clone sizes are given selectively: once, few, many, or a class where the clone is expanded.

TRBD1,TRBV5-1,NA,TRBJ2-7,CASSVGTGRVDEQYF,TGCGCCAGCAGCGTCGGGACAGGGAGGGTCGACGAGCAGTACTTC
NA,TRBV27,NA,TRBJ1-1,CASSPQVPTEAFF,TGTGCCAGCAGTCCACAGGTACCTACTGAAGCTTTCTTT
NA,TRBV2,NA,TRBJ1-2,CASRERQAQNYGYTF,TGTGCCAGCAGGGAGCGACAGGCCCAAAACTATGGCTACACCTTC
NA,TRBV9,NA,TRBJ1-4,CASSLWGSPNEKLFF,TGTGCCAGCAGCCTCTGGGGCAGTCCTAATGAAAAACTGTTTTTT
TRBD2,TRBV10-1,few,TRBJ2-1,CASSEGLRGEQFF,TGCGCCAGCAGTGAGGGCTTGCGGGGGGAGCAGTTCTTC
NA,TRBV27,NA,TRBJ2-1,CASMPRESSYNEQFF,TGTGCCAGCATGCCCCGGGAGAGCTCCTACAATGAGCAGTTCTTC
NA,TRBV7-8,NA,TRBJ2-7,CASSPFYEQYF,TGTGCCAGCAGCCCTTTCTACGAGCAGTACTTC
NA,TRBV7-8,NA,TRBJ1-3,CASSPLGNTIYF,TGTGCCAGCAGCCCTCTCGGAAACACCATATATTTT
NA,TRBV7-2,few,TRBJ1-1,CASSLSLREAFF,TGTGCCAGCAGCCTATCCCTTAGGGAGGCTTTCTTT
NA,TRBV27,once,TRBJ2-2,CASSTYSLASGELFF,TGTGCCAGCAGTACCTACTCTTTAGCTTCCGGGGAGCTGTTTTTT
TRBD2,TRBV6-5,NA,TRBJ2-3,CASSLGLAGTDTQYF,TGTGCCAGCAGTTTAGGACTAGCGGGGACAGATACGCAGTATTTT
NA,TRBV7-3,NA,TRBJ2-3,CASSSPGSTDTQYF,TGTGCCAGCAGCTCCCCGGGGAGCACAGATACGCAGTATTTT
TRBD2,TRBV27,NA,TRBJ2-1,CASSSGLAGNNEQFF,TGTGCCAGCAGTTCGGGACTAGCAGGGAACAATGAGCAGTTCTTC
NA,TRBV9,NA,TRBJ2-5,CASSVASRVVETQYF,TGTGCCAGCAGCGTAGCCTCACGGGTAGTGGAGACCCAGTACTTC
TRBD1,TRBV2,NA,TRBJ1-5,CASRGTGVYSNQPQHF,TGTGCCAGCAGAGGGACAGGGGTTTACAGCAATCAGCCCCAGCATTTT
TRBD1,TRBV5-1,NA,TRBJ2-5,CASSSGQGTETQYF,TGCGCCAGCAGCTCGGGACAGGGCACCGAGACCCAGTACTTC
TRBD1,TRBV19,NA,TRBJ2-5,CASSMRRSGQKETQYF,TGTGCCAGTAGTATGAGACGCTCGGGACAGAAAGAGACCCAGTACTTC
TRBD2,TRBV9,NA,TRBJ2-1,CASSGPGTSGVISYNEQFF,TGTGCCAGCAGCGGTCCCGGGACTAGCGGCGTTATCTCCTACAATGAGCAGTTCTTC
TRBD1,TRBV28,once,TRBJ2-7,CASSWTGKSYEQYF,TGTGCCAGCAGTTGGACAGGGAAATCCTACGAGCAGTACTTC
NA,TRBV4-1,few,TRBJ2-7,CASSQDTGSGYEQYF,TGCGCCAGCAGCCAAGATACGGGATCGGGCTACGAGCAGTACTTC
NA,TRBV2,NA,TRBJ1-1,CASTGGTEAFF,TGTGCCAGCACGGGAGGCACTGAAGCTTTCTTT
TRBD1,TRBV29-1,NA,TRBJ1-2,CSVEEGTGTPYSRYGYTF,TGCAGCGTTGAAGAGGGGACAGGGACGCCCTATTCTCGCTATGGCTACACCTTC
TRBD1,TRBV5-4,NA,TRBJ2-7,CASSLRAGTGYEQYF,TGTGCCAGCAGCTTGAGGGCCGGGACAGGTTACGAGCAGTACTTC
NA,TRBV6-1,NA,TRBJ1-1,CASSLDRMNTEAFF,TGTGCCAGCAGTTTGGACAGAATGAACACTGAAGCTTTCTTT
TRBD1,TRBV23-1,few,TRBJ1-5,CASSQSGTALNQPQHF,TGCGCCAGCAGTCAATCCGGGACAGCGCTAAATCAGCCCCAGCATTTT
TRBD1,TRBV9,NA,TRBJ2-7,CASSEVPGQGNEQYF,TGTGCCAGCAGCGAGGTCCCGGGACAGGGGAACGAGCAGTACTTC
NA,TRBV27,NA,TRBJ2-7,CASSLSNRYYEQYF,TGTGCCAGCAGTTTATCTAACCGGTACTACGAGCAGTACTTC